This T cell receptor (beta chain) was recorded in a study of T cell responses to AZD1222 COVID-19 vaccine. The CDR3 is 15 residues long. The V gene's germline CDR1 is SGHNT and CDR2 YYREEE (reference sequence). The junction had 7 bases not matched to a gene; V was cut back by 4 bases and J by 4 bases. Libraries were prepared by immunoSEQ multiplex PCR; TCRdb keeps only in-frame clonotypes and omits some of them. The table includes under 150,000 clones, around nine tenths detected once. General study results and limits: Repertoire collection took place solely once the T cell response had peaked. Close to half of all spike-specific TCRs reportedly target regions of the variants that are unmutated.

Comment on this clone: Its antigen is still unknown.

This sequence originates from an adult in good health. This specimen was peripheral blood, taken on day 0 of AZD1222 vaccination. This chain joins TRBV5-4 and TRBJ2-7; 11 nucleotides align to TRBD1. CDR3 in amino acids: CASSPDRGRMYEQYF. CDR3 in DNA: TGTGCCAGCAGCCCGGACAGGGGGCGCATGTACGAGCAGTACTTC.